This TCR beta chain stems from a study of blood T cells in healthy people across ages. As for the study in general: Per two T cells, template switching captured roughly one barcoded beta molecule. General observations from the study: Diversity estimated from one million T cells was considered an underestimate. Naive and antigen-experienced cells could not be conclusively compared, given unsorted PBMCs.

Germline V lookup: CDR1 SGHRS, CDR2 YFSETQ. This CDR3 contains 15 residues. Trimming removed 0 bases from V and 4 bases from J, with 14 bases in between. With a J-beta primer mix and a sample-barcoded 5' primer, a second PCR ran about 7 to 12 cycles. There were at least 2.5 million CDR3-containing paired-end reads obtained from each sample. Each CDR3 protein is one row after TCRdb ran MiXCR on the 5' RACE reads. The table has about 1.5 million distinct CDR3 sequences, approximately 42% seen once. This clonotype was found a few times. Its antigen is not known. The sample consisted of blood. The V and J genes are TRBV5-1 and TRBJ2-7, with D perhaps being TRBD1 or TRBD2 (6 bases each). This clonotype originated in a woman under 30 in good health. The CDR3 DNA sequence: TGCGCCAGCAGCTTGGTTGGGGGGCCCCCTTACGAGCAGTACTTC. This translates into CASSLVGGPPYEQYF.